This T cell receptor (beta chain) derives from a study of regulatory T cells in long-lasting Graves disease. Described time point: newly diagnosed GD, antithyroid drugs for less than 3 months. From PBMCs, RNA was extracted and then used to make the TCR library. Trimming removed 1 base at V and 4 bases at J, with 14 bases between. From germline, CDR1 is DFQATT and CDR2 SNEGSKA (reference sequence). CDR3 length: 15 residues. iRepertoire HTBI primers and Arm-PCR of CDR3 regions built TCR beta libraries. TCRdb independently ran MiXCR on the multiplex PCR reads; one entry per CDR3 protein. The table includes 550,000 to 700,000 distinct CDR3 sequences, about 16% detected once. The sample was also linked to a second study, of T cells in Graves' hyperthyroidism and ophthalmopathy. That source reports: HTBI primers drove first-round RT-PCR of the TCR CDR3. Ophthalmopathy, which appeared later, was predicted by the model a median around 6.9 months before onset.

This sequence originates from a man in his late teens or twenties with Graves disease. The J gene is TRBJ2-1, the V gene TRBV20-1, with D maybe TRBD2 (6 bases). This specimen consisted of peripheral blood mononuclear cells (PBMCs), obtained at new diagnosis, from a patient treated with antithyroid drugs. The chain's CDR3 is CSARARGGTYNEQFF. Here the CDR3 DNA reads TGCAGTGCTAGAGCGCGCGGCGGGACTTACAATGAGCAGTTCTTC.